This passage covers 9 T cell receptor beta chains from one sample sequenced in a study of OX40 agonist ivuxolimab in advanced cancers. The library relied on the immunoSEQ multiplex PCR assay. In its TCRdb copy, this immuneACCESS table keeps in-frame sequences only and misses some clones. Where compared with another copy, unresolved V genes explain less than half of these, and the others have no known cause. In this sample the table shows some 95,000 clones, roughly 88% of which occur a single time. The ten most abundant clones make up 3.8% of the sample. Sequenced material: CD4+ or CD8+ T cells sorted from blood, taken in a trial of the OX40 agonist ivuxolimab. The receptors originated from an adult with an advanced solid tumor such as melanoma, head and neck, liver or kidney cancer.

The J gene is TRBJ2-5, the V gene TRBV11-1; maybe TRBD2 (7 bases). V lost 1 base and J lost 10, with 16 bases in between. Germline V lookup: CDR1 SGHAT, CDR2 FQDESV (reference sequence). The CDR3 contains 14 residues. CDR3 amino acids: CASSLVNLGGDQYF. The CDR3 DNA sequence: TGTGCCAGCAGCTTAGTCAACTTAGGGGGGGACCAGTACTTC.

This chain connects TRBV11-2 to TRBJ2-3; D uncertain. The V gene's germline CDR1 is SGHAT and CDR2 FQNNGV. V lost 1 base, J lost 3 bases, and 5 bases lay in between. There are 13 residues in the CDR3. The CDR3 loop reads CASSLGGTDTQYF. Written as DNA, the CDR3 is TGTGCCAGCAGCTTAGGAGGTACAGATACGCAGTATTTT.

This clone was seen just once. The rearrangement joins TRBV18 to TRBJ2-5, with D possibly TRBD2 on 6 matching bases. CDR1 and CDR2 from the germline V gene are KGHSH and LQKENI. CDR3 size: 13 residues. Between the trimmed V and J ends, which lost 6 bases and 5 bases, there was a span of 13 bases. CDR3 protein: CASSGGTKETQYF. Here the CDR3 DNA reads TGTGCCAGCTCCGGGGGTACGAAGGAGACCCAGTACTTC. The full variable domain, in which reference TRBV18 and TRBJ2-5 provide the parts outside the CDR3, is NAGVMQNPRHLVRRRGQEARLRCSPMKGHSHVYWYRQLPEEGLKFMVYLQKENIIDESGMPKERFSAEFPKEGPSILRIQQVVRGDSAAYFCASSGGTKETQYFGPGTRLLVL.

The sample holds a few counts of this clone. The V gene is TRBV7-8, the J gene TRBJ1-2; 7 positions agree with TRBD1. The CDR3 extends over 17 amino acids. CDR1 SGHVS and CDR2 FQNEAQ come from the germline V gene. J was trimmed by 7 bases and V by 5 bases; bases with no gene match: 19. The CDR3: CASSPRLSGQRLSGYTF. The DNA of the CDR3 is TGTGCCAGCAGCCCCCGCTTATCGGGACAGCGACTTAGTGGCTACACCTTC. Combining the CDR3 with reference TRBV7-8 and TRBJ1-2 gives the whole variable domain GAGVSQSPRYKVAKRGQDVALRCDPISGHVSLFWYQQALGQGPEFLTYFQNEAQLDKSGLPSDRFFAERPEGSVSTLKIQRTQQEDSAVYLCASSPRLSGQRLSGYTFGSGTRLTVV.

In its sample, this clone was seen once. The V and J genes are TRBV9 and TRBJ2-3; D gene uncertain. In germline, CDR1 is SGDLS, CDR2 YYNGEE. This CDR3 has 14 amino acids. Trimming removed 0 bases at V and 2 bases at J, with 7 bases between. In DNA, the CDR3 is TGTGCCAGCAGCGTAGACGGTTTCACAGATACGCAGTATTTT. Encoded protein: CASSVDGFTDTQYF. The whole variable domain, remainder taken from reference TRBV9 and TRBJ2-3, is DSGVTQTPKHLITATGQRVTLRCSPRSGDLSVYWYQQSLDQGLQFLIQYYNGEERAKGNILERFSAQQFPDLHSELNLSSLELGDSALYFCASSVDGFTDTQYFGPGTRLTVL.

The rearrangement joins TRBV5-1 to TRBJ2-7, with D possibly matching TRBD1 (6 bases). From germline, CDR1 is SGHRS and CDR2 YFSETQ. Deletions cut 4 bases from V and 2 bases from J, with 13 bases between. CDR3 length: 14 residues. CDR3 region: CASSPRTETYEQYF. In DNA, the CDR3 is TGCGCCAGCAGCCCCCGGACAGAGACCTACGAGCAGTACTTC.

The chain combines TRBV10-1 with TRBJ1-1; D call uncertain. The germline gives CDR1 WNHNN, CDR2 SYGVQD (reference sequence). The CDR3 is made up of 19 amino acids. Trimming cost V 4 bases and J 0 bases, with 24 bases left between them. The CDR3 region has the DNA TGCGCCAGCAGTGCTAGCCGGTCGGGTCGGGCCCCCTTGAACACTGAAGCTTTCTTT. Its translation: CASSASRSGRAPLNTEAFF.

The chain couples TRBV30 to TRBJ2-7; TRBD2 matches 12 bases. CDR3 length equals 18 residues. With 2 bases clipped from V and 7 bases from J, the junction kept 18 bases outside the gene matches. The germline V gene encodes CDR1 GTSNPN and CDR2 SVGIG (reference sequence). The CDR3, as DNA: TGTGCCTGGAGTCCAGGGACTAGCGGGCCCCACACCGTCGTAGAGCAGTACTTC. Amino acids: CAWSPGTSGPHTVVEQYF.

The rearrangement links TRBV5-4 to TRBJ2-3; the D call may be TRBD1 or TRBD2 (5 bases each). The germline gives CDR1 SGHNT, CDR2 YYREEE (reference sequence). This CDR3 comprises 17 residues. V lost 3 bases and J 1 base, leaving 18 bases between the germline ends. CDR3 residues: CASSSSFGAGGTDTQYF. The CDR3 nucleotides are TGTGCCAGCAGCTCCTCATTCGGGGCCGGAGGCACAGATACGCAGTATTTT.